This T cell receptor (beta chain) derives from a study of blood T cell repertoires in COVID-19. The overall study: Some COVID-19 samples were acute and others convalescent; all came from the United States, Italy and Spain. Sources were T cells, B-cell-depleted T cells, or PBMCs; the material itself was cDNA or gDNA.

Trimming took 8 bases from V and 0 from J; bases not matched to a gene: 9. Per the germline V gene, CDR1 is MNHEY and CDR2 is SVGAGI. This CDR3 spans 15 amino acids. Under the authors' procedure: Amplified reference gene primers provided the basis for estimating nucleated cell counts. Sequencing was performed with immunoSEQ multiplex PCR; in TCRdb, only in-frame clones are kept and a portion is missing. D and trimming come from the DNA, and the V and J calls and clone size come from that table. The top ten clones hold around 3.2% of a sample with fewer than 300,000 clones, less than 85% of them seen once.

This receptor was obtained from a woman between 18 and 29 years old with acute or convalescent COVID-19. The sample consisted of peripheral blood. The chain has TRBV6-5 and TRBJ1-2; TRBD1 matches 7 bases. Written as DNA, the CDR3 is TGTGCCAGCGACCGGGACAGTAAAGCTAACTATGGCTACACCTTC. This codes for CASDRDSKANYGYTF.